Listed below are T cell receptor beta chains from one sample, sequenced in a study of vaccination and CD4 T cells after COVID-19. Their antigen targets remain unknown. TCRdb analysed the PCR reads with MiXCR anew, one entry per CDR3 protein. The sample contains roughly 5,000 distinct CDR3 sequences, approximately 48% of which appear only once. Sequencing used CD4+ T cells from blood, cultured in vitro. The receptors were gathered from a human donor who had recovered from COVID-19. Each CDR3 is given with its conserved first and last residue. D genes are given only for firm matches. Only part of the rows carry a size: once, few, many, or a class if the clone is expanded.

J gene: TRBJ2-6; D gene: -; V gene: TRBV7-2; clone size: -; CDR3 DNA: TGTGCCAGCAGCCCAGAGGCCTTTTCTGGGGCCAACGTCCTGACTTTC; CDR3 protein: CASSPEAFSGANVLTF
J gene: TRBJ2-5; D gene: TRBD1; V gene: TRBV20-1; clone size: -; CDR3 DNA: TGCAGTGCTAGAGACGGCGGCCGGGACAGAGAGACCCAGTACTTC; CDR3 protein: CSARDGGRDRETQYF
J gene: TRBJ1-5; D gene: -; V gene: TRBV6-1; clone size: few; CDR3 DNA: TGTGCCAGCAGCCCCGGGGGCTATAGCAATCAGCCCCAGCATTTT; CDR3 protein: CASSPGGYSNQPQHF
J gene: TRBJ1-2; D gene: -; V gene: TRBV20-1; clone size: few; CDR3 DNA: TGCTGTCACCGGCGGGGCTACACCTTC; CDR3 protein: CCHRRGYTF
J gene: TRBJ2-7; D gene: -; V gene: TRBV7-2; clone size: -; CDR3 DNA: TGTGCCAGCAGCTTAGATCGACTCTCCTACGAGCAGTACTTC; CDR3 protein: CASSLDRLSYEQYF
J gene: TRBJ1-1; D gene: -; V gene: TRBV20-1; clone size: -; CDR3 DNA: TGCAGTGCTAGAGATGGTCGTTTGAACACTGAAGCTTTCTTT; CDR3 protein: CSARDGRLNTEAFF
J gene: TRBJ2-1; D gene: TRBD2; V gene: TRBV7-3; clone size: few; CDR3 DNA: TGTGCCAGCAGCTTAGGGGGACTAGCGACCTATGAGCAGTTCTTC; CDR3 protein: CASSLGGLATYEQFF
J gene: TRBJ2-2; D gene: TRBD2; V gene: TRBV11-3; clone size: -; CDR3 DNA: TGTGCCAGCAGCTTAACCTATCTTGTAGCGGGGGAGAACACCGGGGAGCTGTTTTTT; CDR3 protein: CASSLTYLVAGENTGELFF
J gene: TRBJ2-7; D gene: -; V gene: TRBV20-1; clone size: few; CDR3 DNA: TGCAGTGCTAGTCCCGGGGGCATCACCTACGAGCAGTACTTC; CDR3 protein: CSASPGGITYEQYF
J gene: TRBJ2-2; D gene: TRBD2; V gene: TRBV27; clone size: few; CDR3 DNA: TGTGCCAGCAGTTTGGAGAGACTAGCGGGAGCCGGGGAGCTGTTTTTT; CDR3 protein: CASSLERLAGAGELFF
J gene: TRBJ2-1; D gene: -; V gene: TRBV20-1; clone size: large; CDR3 DNA: TGCAGTGCCTCTAACAGGGGGGGATACTACAATGAGCAGTTCTTC; CDR3 protein: CSASNRGGYYNEQFF
J gene: TRBJ2-1; D gene: TRBD2; V gene: TRBV6-1; clone size: -; CDR3 DNA: TGTGCCAGCAGTGAAGGACTAGCAAAATTCAATGAGCAGTTCTTC; CDR3 protein: CASSEGLAKFNEQFF
J gene: TRBJ2-3; D gene: -; V gene: TRBV2; clone size: -; CDR3 DNA: TGTGCCACCCGGAGCAATGGAGTTGGAGATACGCAGTATTTT; CDR3 protein: CATRSNGVGDTQYF
J gene: TRBJ1-2; D gene: TRBD1; V gene: TRBV20-1; clone size: medium-sized; CDR3 DNA: TGCAGTGCTCCGACAGGGTATATCGGCTACACCTTC; CDR3 protein: CSAPTGYIGYTF
J gene: TRBJ2-3; D gene: -; V gene: TRBV6-1; clone size: -; CDR3 DNA: TGTGCCAGCAGACCCGGACATTCGGTAAACACAGATACGCAGTATTTT; CDR3 protein: CASRPGHSVNTDTQYF
J gene: TRBJ1-2; D gene: TRBD1; V gene: TRBV20-1; clone size: few; CDR3 DNA: TGCAGTGCTAAAGGACAGGGGGCGATAGGCGGCTATGGCTACACCTTC; CDR3 protein: CSAKGQGAIGGYGYTF
J gene: TRBJ2-3; D gene: -; V gene: TRBV6-2/TRBV6-3; clone size: -; CDR3 DNA: TGTGCCAGCAGTAGGACATTTTCCACAGATACGCAGTATTTT; CDR3 protein: CASSRTFSTDTQYF
J gene: TRBJ2-1; D gene: TRBD1; V gene: TRBV2; clone size: -; CDR3 DNA: TGTGCCAGCAATCGAGGACAGGATCTCAGTGAGCAGTTCTTC; CDR3 protein: CASNRGQDLSEQFF
J gene: TRBJ1-5; D gene: TRBD1; V gene: TRBV19; clone size: -; CDR3 DNA: TGTGCCAGTAGTATAGATCGACAGGGATTAAGCAATCAGCCCCAGCATTTT; CDR3 protein: CASSIDRQGLSNQPQHF
J gene: TRBJ1-3; D gene: TRBD1; V gene: TRBV7-9; clone size: -; CDR3 DNA: TGTGCCAGCAGCGTAAGACAGGGCATCGACACCATATATTTT; CDR3 protein: CASSVRQGIDTIYF